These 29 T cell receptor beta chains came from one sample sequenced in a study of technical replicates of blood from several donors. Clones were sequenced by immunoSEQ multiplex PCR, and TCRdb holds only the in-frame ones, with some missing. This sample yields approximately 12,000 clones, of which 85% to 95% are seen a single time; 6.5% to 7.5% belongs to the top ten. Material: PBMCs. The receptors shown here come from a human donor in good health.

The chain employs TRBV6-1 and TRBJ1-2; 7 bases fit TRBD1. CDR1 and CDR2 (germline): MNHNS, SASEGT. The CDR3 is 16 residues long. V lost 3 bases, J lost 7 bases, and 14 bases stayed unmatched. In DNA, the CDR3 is TGTGCCAGCAGTGATGCGCAGCACAGGGGATATTCTGGCTACACCTTC. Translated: CASSDAQHRGYSGYTF.

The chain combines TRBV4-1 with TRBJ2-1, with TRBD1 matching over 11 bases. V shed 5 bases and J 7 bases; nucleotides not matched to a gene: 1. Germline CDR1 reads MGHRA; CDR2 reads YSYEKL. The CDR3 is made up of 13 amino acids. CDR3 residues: CASSWDRGNEQFF. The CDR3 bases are TGCGCCAGCAGCTGGGACAGGGGGAATGAGCAGTTCTTC.

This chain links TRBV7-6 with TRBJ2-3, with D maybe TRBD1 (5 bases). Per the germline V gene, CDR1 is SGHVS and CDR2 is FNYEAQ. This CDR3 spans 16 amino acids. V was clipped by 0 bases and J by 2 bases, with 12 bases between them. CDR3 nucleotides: TGTGCCAGCAGCTTAGCGCCGGCAGGGCTCACAGATACGCAGTATTTT. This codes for CASSLAPAGLTDTQYF. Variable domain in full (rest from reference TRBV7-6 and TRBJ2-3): GAGVSQSPRYKVTKRGQDVALRCDPISGHVSLYWYRQALGQGPEFLTYFNYEAQQDKSGLPNDRFSAERPEGSISTLTIQRTEQRDSAMYRCASSLAPAGLTDTQYFGPGTRLTVL.

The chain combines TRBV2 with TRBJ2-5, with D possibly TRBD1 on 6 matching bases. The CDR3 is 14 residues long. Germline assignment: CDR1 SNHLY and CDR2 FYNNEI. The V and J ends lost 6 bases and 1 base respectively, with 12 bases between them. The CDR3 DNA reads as TGTGCCAGCAGCCTCGGACAGTTCCAAGAGACCCAGTACTTC. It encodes CASSLGQFQETQYF. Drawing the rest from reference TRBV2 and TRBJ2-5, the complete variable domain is EPEVTQTPSHQVTQMGQEVILRCVPISNHLYFYWYRQILGQKVEFLVSFYNNEISEKSEIFDDQFSVERPDGSNFTLKIRSTKLEDSAMYFCASSLGQFQETQYFGPGTRLLVL.

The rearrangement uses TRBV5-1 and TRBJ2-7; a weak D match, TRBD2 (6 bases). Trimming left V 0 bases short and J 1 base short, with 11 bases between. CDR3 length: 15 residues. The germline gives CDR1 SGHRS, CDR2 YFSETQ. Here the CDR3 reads CASSLDGSKSYEQYF. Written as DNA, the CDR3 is TGCGCCAGCAGCTTGGACGGGAGTAAGTCCTACGAGCAGTACTTC. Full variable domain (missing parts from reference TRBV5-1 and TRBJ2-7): KAGVTQTPRYLIKTRGQQVTLSCSPISGHRSVSWYQQTPGQGLQFLFEYFSETQRNKGNFPGRFSGRQFSNSRSEMNVSTLELGDSALYLCASSLDGSKSYEQYFGPGTRLTVT.

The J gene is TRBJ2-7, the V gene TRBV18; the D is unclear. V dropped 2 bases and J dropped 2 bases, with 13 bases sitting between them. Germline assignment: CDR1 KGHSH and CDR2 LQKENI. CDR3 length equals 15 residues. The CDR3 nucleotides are TGTGCCAGCTCACCAGAGAACCGTTCGCCCTACGAGCAGTACTTC. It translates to CASSPENRSPYEQYF. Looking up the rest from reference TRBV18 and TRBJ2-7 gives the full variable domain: NAGVMQNPRHLVRRRGQEARLRCSPMKGHSHVYWYRQLPEEGLKFMVYLQKENIIDESGMPKERFSAEFPKEGPSILRIQQVVRGDSAAYFCASSPENRSPYEQYFGPGTRLTVT.

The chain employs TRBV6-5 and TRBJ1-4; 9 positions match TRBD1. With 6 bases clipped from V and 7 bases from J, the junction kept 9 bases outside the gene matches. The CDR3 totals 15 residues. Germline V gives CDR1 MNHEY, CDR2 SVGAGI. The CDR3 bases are TGTGCCAGCAGACTCGGGACAGGGCGCTTTGAAAAACTGTTTTTT. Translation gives CASRLGTGRFEKLFF.

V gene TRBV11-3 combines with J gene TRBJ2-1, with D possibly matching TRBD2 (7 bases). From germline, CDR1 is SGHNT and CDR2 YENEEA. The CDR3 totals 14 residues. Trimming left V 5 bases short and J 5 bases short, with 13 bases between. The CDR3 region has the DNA TGTGCCAGCAGCAACCCGGGGGGCAACAATGAGCAGTTCTTC. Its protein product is CASSNPGGNNEQFF.

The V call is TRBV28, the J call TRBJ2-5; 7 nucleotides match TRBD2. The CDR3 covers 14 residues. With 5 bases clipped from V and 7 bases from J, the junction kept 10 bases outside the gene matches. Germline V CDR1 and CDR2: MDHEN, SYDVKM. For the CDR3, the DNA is TGTGCCAGCAGTCCCCCGTCGATAGCGGGGACCCAGTACTTC. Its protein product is CASSPPSIAGTQYF.

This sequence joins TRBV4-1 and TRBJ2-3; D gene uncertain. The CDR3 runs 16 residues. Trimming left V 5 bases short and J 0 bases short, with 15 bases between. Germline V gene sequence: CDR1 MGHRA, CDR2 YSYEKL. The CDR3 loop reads CASSTPRHVSTDTQYF. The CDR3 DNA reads TGCGCCAGCAGCACCCCCAGACACGTTAGCACAGATACGCAGTATTTT.

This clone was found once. CDR3 in DNA: TGTGCCAGCAGTATGGGCCTTGGGTCGAAGACCCAGTACTTC. Translating it yields CASSMGLGSKTQYF. The chain couples TRBV7-2 to TRBJ2-5; D not certain. V dropped 6 bases and J dropped 6 bases, with 17 bases sitting between them. CDR3 size: 14 residues. Germline lookup yields CDR1 SGHTA and CDR2 FQGNSA.

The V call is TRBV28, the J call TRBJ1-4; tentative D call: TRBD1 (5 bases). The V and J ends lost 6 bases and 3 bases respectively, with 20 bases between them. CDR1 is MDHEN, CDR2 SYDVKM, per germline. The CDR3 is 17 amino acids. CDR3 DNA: TGTGCCAGCAGCCCTCCTCAGGGTGCCCCCGCTAATGAAAAACTGTTTTTT. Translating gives CASSPPQGAPANEKLFF.

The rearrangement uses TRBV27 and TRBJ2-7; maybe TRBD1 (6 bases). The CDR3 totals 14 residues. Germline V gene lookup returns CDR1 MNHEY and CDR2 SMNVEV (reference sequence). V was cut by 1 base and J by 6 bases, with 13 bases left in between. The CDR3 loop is CASSLLGTTSEQYF. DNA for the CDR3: TGTGCCAGCAGTTTATTAGGGACAACTTCCGAGCAGTACTTC.

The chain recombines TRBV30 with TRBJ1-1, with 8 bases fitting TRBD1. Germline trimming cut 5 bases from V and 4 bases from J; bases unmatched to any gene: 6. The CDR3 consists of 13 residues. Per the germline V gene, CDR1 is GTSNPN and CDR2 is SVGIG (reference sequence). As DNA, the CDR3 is TGTGCCTGGGCAGGGGGCTTAGGCACTGAAGCTTTCTTT. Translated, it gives CAWAGGLGTEAFF.

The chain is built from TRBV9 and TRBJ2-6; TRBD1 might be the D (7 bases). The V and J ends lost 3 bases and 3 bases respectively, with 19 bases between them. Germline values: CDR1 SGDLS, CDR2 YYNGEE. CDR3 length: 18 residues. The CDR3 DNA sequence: TGTGCCAGCAGCGGAGCTCCGGAGGGGGCGCATGGGGCCAACGTCCTGACTTTC. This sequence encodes CASSGAPEGAHGANVLTF. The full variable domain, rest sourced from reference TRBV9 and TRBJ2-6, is DSGVTQTPKHLITATGQRVTLRCSPRSGDLSVYWYQQSLDQGLQFLIQYYNGEERAKGNILERFSAQQFPDLHSELNLSSLELGDSALYFCASSGAPEGAHGANVLTFGAGSRLTVL.

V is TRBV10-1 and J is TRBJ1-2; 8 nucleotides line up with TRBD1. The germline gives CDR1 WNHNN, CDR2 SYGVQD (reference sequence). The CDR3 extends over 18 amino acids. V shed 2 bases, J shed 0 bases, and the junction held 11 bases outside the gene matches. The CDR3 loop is CASSETLRGRTSNYGYTF. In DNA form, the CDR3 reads TGCGCCAGCAGTGAGACACTCAGGGGGCGCACTTCTAACTATGGCTACACCTTC.

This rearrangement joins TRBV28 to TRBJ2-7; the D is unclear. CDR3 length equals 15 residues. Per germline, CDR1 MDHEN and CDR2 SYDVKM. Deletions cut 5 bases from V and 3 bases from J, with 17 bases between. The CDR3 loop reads CASSPSRAGIYEQYF. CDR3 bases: TGTGCCAGCAGTCCCAGCCGTGCAGGAATCTACGAGCAGTACTTC.

The CDR3 DNA sequence: TGCGCCAGCAGCTTAAATACAGGGAACACCGGGGAGCTGTTTTTT. Residues: CASSLNTGNTGELFF. The V and J genes are TRBV5-1 and TRBJ2-2; D might be TRBD1 (5 bases). Germline V lookup: CDR1 SGHRS, CDR2 YFSETQ. The length of the CDR3 is 15 residues. V gave up 2 bases and J gave up 1 base, with 9 bases separating them.

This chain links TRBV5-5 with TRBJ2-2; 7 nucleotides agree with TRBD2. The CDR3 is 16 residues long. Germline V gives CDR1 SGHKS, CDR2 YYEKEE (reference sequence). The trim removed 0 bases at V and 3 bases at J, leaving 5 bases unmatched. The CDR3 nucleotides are TGTGCCAGCAGCTTGGGGCGGGGGACGGACACCGGGGAGCTGTTTTTT. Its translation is CASSLGRGTDTGELFF.

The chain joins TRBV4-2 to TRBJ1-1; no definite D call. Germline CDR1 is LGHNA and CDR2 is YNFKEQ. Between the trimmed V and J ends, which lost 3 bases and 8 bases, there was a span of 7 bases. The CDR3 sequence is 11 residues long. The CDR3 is CASSQTREAFF. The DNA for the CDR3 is TGTGCCAGCAGCCAGACACGAGAAGCTTTCTTT.

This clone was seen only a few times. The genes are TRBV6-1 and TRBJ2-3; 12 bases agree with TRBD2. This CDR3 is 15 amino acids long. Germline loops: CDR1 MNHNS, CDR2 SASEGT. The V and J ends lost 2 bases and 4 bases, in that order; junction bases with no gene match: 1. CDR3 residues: CASSELAGGPDTQYF. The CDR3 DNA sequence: TGTGCCAGCAGTGAACTAGCGGGAGGGCCAGATACGCAGTATTTT.

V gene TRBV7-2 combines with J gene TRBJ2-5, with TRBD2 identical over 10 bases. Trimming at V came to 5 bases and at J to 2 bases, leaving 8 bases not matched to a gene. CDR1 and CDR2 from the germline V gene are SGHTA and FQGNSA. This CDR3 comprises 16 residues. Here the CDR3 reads CASSASTSGIQETQYF. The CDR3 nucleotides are TGTGCCAGCAGCGCCAGCACTAGCGGGATTCAAGAGACCCAGTACTTC.

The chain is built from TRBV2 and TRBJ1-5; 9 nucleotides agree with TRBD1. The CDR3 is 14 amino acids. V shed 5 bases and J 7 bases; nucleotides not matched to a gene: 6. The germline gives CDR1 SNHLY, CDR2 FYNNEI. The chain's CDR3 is CASSSTGGRQPQHF. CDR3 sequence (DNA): TGTGCCAGCAGTAGTACAGGGGGCCGGCAGCCCCAGCATTTT.

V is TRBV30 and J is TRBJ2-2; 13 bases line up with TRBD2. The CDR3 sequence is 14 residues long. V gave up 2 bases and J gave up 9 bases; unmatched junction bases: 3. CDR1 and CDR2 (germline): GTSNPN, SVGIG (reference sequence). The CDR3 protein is CAWSTGTSGRELFF. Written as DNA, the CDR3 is TGTGCCTGGAGTACGGGGACTAGCGGGAGGGAGCTGTTTTTT.

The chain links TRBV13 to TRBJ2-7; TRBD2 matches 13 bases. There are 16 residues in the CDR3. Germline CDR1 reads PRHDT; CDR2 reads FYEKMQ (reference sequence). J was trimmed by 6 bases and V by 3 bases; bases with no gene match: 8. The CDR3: CASSFAPGLAGTEQYF. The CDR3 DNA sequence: TGTGCCAGCAGCTTTGCGCCGGGACTAGCGGGAACCGAGCAGTACTTC.

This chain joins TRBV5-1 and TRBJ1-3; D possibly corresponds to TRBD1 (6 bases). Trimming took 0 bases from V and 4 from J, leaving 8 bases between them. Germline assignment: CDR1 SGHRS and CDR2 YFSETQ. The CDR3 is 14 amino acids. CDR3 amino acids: CASSLGDKGNTIYF. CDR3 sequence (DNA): TGCGCCAGCAGCTTGGGGGACAAAGGAAACACCATATATTTT.

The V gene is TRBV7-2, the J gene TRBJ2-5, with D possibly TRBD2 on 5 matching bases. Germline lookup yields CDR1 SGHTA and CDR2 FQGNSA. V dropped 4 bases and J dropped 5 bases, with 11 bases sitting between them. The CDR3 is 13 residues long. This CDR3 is CASSSRTGETQYF. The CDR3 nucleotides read TGTGCCAGCAGCTCCCGGACTGGGGAGACCCAGTACTTC. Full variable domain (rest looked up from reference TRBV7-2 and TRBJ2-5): GAGVSQSPSNKVTEKGKDVELRCDPISGHTALYWYRQSLGQGLEFLIYFQGNSAPDKSGLPSDRFSAERTGGSVSTLTIQRTQQEDSAVYLCASSSRTGETQYFGPGTRLLVL.

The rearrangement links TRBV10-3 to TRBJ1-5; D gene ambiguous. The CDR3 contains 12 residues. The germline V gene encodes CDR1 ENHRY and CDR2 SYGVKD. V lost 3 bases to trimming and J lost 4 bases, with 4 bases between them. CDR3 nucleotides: TGTGCCATCAGTGACAGTAATCAGCCCCAGCATTTT. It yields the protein CAISDSNQPQHF.

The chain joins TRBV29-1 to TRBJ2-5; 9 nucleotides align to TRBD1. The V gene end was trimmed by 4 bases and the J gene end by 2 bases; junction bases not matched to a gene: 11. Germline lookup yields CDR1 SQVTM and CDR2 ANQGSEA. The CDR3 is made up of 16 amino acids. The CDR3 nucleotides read TGCAGCGTTGGGATTCTGACAGGGGGTAGGCAAGAGACCCAGTACTTC. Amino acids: CSVGILTGGRQETQYF.